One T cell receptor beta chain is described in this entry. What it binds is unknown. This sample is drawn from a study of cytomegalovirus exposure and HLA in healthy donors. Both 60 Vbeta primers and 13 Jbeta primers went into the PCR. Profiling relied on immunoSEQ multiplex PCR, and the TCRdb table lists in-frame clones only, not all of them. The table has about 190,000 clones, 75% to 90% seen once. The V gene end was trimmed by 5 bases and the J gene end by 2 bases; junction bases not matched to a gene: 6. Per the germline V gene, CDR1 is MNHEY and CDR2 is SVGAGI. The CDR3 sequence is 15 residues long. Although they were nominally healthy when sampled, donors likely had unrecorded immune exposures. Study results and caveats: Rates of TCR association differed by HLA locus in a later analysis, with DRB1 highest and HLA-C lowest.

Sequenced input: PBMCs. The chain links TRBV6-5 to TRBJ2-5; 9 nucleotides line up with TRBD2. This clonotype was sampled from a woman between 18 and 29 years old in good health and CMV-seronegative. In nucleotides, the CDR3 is TGTGCCAGCAGTCGAGCAGCGGGGGGACAAGAGACCCAGTACTTC. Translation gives CASSRAAGGQETQYF.